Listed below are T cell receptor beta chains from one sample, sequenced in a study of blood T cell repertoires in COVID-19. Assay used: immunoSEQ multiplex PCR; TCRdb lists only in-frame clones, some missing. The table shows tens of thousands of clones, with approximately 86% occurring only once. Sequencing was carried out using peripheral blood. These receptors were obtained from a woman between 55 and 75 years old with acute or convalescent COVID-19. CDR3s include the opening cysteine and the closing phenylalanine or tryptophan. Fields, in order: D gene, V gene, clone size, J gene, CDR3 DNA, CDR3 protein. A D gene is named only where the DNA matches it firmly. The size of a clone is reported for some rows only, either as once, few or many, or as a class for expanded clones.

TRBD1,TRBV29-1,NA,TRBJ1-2,TGCAGCGTGGGAGGGTTTACCGGGACAGGGGAACCCCTCTCTGGCTACACCTTC,CSVGGFTGTGEPLSGYTF
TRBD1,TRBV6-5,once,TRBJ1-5,TGTGCCAGCAGACCGACAGGGCCTAGCAATCAGCCCCAGCATTTT,CASRPTGPSNQPQHF
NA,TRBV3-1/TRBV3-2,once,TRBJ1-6,TGTGCCACCTCGTCCGATAATTCACCCCTCCACTTT,CATSSDNSPLHF
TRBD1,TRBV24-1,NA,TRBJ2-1,TGTGCCACCAGTGATCAAACAGGGGGCTCCTACAATGAGCAGTTCTTC,CATSDQTGGSYNEQFF
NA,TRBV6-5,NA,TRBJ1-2,TGTGCCAGCAGTTACAATCTGTTCAGGGCCGGCTATGGCTACACCTTC,CASSYNLFRAGYGYTF
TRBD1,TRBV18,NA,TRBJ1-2,TGTGCCAGCTCACCTGCTCCGGGACAGAGCGGGGGCTACACCTTC,CASSPAPGQSGGYTF
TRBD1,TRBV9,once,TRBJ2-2,TGTGCCAGCAGCGTAGCATTGAATTGGCAGGGGGCCGGGGAGCTGTTTTTT,CASSVALNWQGAGELFF
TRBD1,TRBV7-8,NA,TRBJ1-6,TGTGCCAGCAGTCTTCGGACAGGGCCTAATTCACCCCTCCACTTT,CASSLRTGPNSPLHF
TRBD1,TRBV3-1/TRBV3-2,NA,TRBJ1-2,TGTGCCAGCAGCCTTTGGGACAGGCCAAACTATGGCTACACCTTC,CASSLWDRPNYGYTF
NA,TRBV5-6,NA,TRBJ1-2,TGTGCCAGCAGCTTGCGAAGGGGGGGTGGCTACACCTTC,CASSLRRGGGYTF
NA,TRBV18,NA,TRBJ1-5,TGTGCCAGCTCCTCAGGGGCAGGTCAGCCCCAGCATTTT,CASSSGAGQPQHF
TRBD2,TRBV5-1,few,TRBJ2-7,TGCGCCAGCACCGACGGTATTAGCGGGAGGTACGAGCAGTACTTC,CASTDGISGRYEQYF
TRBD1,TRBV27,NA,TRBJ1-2,TGTGCCAGCTCGGGGACAGCTAGCTATGGCTACACCTTC,CASSGTASYGYTF
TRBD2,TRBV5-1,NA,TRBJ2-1,TGCGCCAGCAGCTTGGACGGGGGGGTAGCGGGACCCCCATACAATGAGCAGTTCTTC,CASSLDGGVAGPPYNEQFF
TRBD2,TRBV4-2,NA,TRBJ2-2,TGTGCCAGCAGCCAAATAGCGGGCTTGGCCGGGGAGCTGTTTTTT,CASSQIAGLAGELFF
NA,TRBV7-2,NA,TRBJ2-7,TGTGCCAGCAGCCCCGCGCAGGGCCACGAGCAGTACTTC,CASSPAQGHEQYF
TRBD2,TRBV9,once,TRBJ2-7,TGTGCCAGCAGCGCTAGCGGGGGATACGAGCAGTACTTC,CASSASGGYEQYF
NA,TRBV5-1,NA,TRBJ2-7,TGCGCCAGCAGCTTGGACAGTATCTCCTACGAGCAGTACTTC,CASSLDSISYEQYF
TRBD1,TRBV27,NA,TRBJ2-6,TGTGCCAGCAGTTGGGTACAGGGGACAGCCGGGGCCAACGTCCTGACTTTC,CASSWVQGTAGANVLTF
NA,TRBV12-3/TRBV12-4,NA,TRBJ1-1,TGTGCCAGCGATTCTAGGAAGAACACTGAAGCTTTCTTT,CASDSRKNTEAFF
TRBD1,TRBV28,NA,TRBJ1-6,TGTGCCAGCAGTATTCCCGACAGGGATAATTCACCCCTCCACTTT,CASSIPDRDNSPLHF
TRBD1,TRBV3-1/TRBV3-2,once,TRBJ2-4,TGTGCCAGCAGCCCCTTCAGGGGGCAAACCAAAAACATTCAGTACTTC,CASSPFRGQTKNIQYF
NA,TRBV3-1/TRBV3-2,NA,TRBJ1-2,TGTGCCAGTACAGGGTCGACAACTAACTATGGCTACACCTTC,CASTGSTTNYGYTF
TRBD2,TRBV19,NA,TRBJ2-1,TGTGCCAGTAGTATACTCCATTCTAGGGAGGGTTTGAATGAGCAGTTCTTC,CASSILHSREGLNEQFF
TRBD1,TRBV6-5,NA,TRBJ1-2,TGTGCCAGCTGGACAGGGGCTCTATTCAACTATGGCTACACCTTC,CASWTGALFNYGYTF
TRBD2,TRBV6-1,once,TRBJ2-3,TGTGCCAGCAGTGAAAGGAGTAGCGGGAGAGTGGGAAACACAGATACGCAGTATTTT,CASSERSSGRVGNTDTQYF
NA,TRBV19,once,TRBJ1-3,TGTGCCAGTAGTCCCCGGACAGCTGGAAACACCATATATTTT,CASSPRTAGNTIYF
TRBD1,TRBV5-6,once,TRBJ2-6,TGTGCCAGCAGCTCGACAGGGACCGGGGCCAACGTCCTGACTTTC,CASSSTGTGANVLTF
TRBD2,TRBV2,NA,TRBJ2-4,TGTGCCAGCATAAGGCTAGCGGGAGGGGGGGAAAACATTCAGTACTTC,CASIRLAGGGENIQYF
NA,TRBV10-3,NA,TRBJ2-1,TGTGCCATCAGTGCTTTGGCCAATGAGCAGTTCTTC,CAISALANEQFF
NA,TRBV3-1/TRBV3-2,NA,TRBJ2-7,TGTGCCAGCAGCCCCACCCTAGACAGAACCTACGAGCAGTACTTC,CASSPTLDRTYEQYF